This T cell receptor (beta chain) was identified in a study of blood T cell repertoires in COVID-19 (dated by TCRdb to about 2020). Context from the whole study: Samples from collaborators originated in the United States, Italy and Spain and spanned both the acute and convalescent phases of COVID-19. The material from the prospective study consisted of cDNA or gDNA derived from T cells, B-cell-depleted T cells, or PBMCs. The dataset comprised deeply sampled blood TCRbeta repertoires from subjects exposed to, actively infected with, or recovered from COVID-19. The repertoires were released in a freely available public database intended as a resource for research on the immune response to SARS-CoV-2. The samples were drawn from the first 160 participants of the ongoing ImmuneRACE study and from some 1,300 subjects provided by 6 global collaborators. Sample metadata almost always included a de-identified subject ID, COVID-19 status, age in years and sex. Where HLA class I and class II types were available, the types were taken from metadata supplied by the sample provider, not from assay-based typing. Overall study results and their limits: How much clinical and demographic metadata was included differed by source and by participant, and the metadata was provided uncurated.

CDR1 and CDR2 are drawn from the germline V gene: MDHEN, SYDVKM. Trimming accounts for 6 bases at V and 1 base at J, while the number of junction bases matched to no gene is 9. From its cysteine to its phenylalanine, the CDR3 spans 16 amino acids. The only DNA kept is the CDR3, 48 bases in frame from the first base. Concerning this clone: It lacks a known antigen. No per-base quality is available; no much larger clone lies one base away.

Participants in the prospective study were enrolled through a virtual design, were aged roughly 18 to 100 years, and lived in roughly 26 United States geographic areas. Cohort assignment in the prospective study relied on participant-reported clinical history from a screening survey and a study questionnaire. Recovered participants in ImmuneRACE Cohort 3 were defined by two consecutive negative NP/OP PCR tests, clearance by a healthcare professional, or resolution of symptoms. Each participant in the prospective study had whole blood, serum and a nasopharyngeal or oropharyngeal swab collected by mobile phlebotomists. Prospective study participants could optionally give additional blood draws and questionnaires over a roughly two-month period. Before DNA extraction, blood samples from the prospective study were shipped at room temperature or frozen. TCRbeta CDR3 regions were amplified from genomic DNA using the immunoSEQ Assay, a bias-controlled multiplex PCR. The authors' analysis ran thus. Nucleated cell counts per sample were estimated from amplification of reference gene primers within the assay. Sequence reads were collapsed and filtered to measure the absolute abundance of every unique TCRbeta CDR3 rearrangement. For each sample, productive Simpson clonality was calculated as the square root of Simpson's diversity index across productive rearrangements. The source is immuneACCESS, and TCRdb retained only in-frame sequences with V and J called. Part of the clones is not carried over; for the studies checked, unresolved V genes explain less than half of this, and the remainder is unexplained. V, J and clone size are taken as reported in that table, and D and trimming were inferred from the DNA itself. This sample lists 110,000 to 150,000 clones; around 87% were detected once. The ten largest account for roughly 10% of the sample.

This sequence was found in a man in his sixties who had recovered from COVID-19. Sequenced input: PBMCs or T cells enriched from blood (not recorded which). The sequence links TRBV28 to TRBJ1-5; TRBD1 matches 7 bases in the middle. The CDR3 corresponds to CASSITTGASNQPQHF. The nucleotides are TGTGCCAGCAGCATTACTACAGGGGCGAGCAATCAGCCCCAGCATTTT.